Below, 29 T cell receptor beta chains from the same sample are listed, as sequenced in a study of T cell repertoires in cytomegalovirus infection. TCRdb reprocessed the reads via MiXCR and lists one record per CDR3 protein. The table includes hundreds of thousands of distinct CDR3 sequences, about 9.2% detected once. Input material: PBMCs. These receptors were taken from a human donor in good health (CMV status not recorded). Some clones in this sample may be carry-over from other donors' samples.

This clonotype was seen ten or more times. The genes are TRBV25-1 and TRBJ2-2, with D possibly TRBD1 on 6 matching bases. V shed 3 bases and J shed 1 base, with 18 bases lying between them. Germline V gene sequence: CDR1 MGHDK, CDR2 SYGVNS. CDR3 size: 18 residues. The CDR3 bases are TGTGCCAGCAGTGACCACCTTGCGGGCAGGGGGAACACCGGGGAGCTGTTTTTT. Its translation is CASSDHLAGRGNTGELFF.

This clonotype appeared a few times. The CDR3 DNA sequence: TGCGCCAGCGCCACTGGCAGCGGGGGGGCTCTTTTAGGGCAGTTCTTC. It is translated as CASATGSGGALLGQFF. This chain links TRBV5-1 with TRBJ2-1, with 10 nucleotides matching TRBD2. After removal of 7 bases from V and 12 bases from J, the junction contained 19 bases not matched to a gene. Germline assignment: CDR1 SGHRS and CDR2 YFSETQ. CDR3 size: 16 residues.

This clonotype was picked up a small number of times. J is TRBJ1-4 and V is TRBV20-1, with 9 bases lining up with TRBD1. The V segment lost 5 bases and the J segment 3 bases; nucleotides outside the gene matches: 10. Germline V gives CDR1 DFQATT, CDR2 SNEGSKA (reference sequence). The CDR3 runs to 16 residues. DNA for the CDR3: TGCAGTGCTCTAAGGACAGGGGCCGCCCCTAATGAAAAACTGTTTTTT. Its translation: CSALRTGAAPNEKLFF.

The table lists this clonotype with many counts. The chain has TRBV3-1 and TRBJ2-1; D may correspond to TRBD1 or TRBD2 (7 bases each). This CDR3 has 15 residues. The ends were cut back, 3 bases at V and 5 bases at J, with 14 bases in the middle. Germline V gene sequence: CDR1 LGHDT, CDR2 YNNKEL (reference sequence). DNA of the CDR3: TGTGCCAGCAGCCACCGACAGGGAGGGGACAATGAGCAGTTCTTC. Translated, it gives CASSHRQGGDNEQFF.

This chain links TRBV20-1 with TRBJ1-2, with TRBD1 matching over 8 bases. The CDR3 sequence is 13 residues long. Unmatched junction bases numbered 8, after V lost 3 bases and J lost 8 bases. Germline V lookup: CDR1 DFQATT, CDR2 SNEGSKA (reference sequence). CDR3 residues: CSARADRVVGYTF. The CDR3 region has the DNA TGCAGTGCTAGGGCGGACAGGGTTGTCGGCTACACCTTC.

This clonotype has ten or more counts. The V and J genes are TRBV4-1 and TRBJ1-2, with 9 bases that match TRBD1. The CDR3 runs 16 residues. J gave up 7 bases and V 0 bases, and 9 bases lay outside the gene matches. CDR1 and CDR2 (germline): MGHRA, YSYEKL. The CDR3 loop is CASSQDRLTGGFGYTF. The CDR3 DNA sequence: TGCGCCAGCAGCCAAGATCGGCTCACAGGGGGCTTTGGCTACACCTTC.

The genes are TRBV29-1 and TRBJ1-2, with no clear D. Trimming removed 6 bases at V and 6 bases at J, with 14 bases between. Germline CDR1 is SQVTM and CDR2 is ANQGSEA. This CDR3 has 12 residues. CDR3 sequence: CSVGDTSDGYTF. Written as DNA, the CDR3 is TGCAGCGTCGGAGACACGTCCGATGGCTACACCTTC.

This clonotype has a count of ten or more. CDR3 DNA: TGTGCCAGCAGTGGCGCTAAGATCCTCTTCTCTGGGGCCAACGTCCTGACTTTC. Protein product: CASSGAKILFSGANVLTF. The rearrangement links TRBV6-2 or TRBV6-3 to TRBJ2-6; unclear D gene. The CDR3 length is 18 residues. Looked up from germline, CDR1 is MNHEY and CDR2 is SVGEGT. V was clipped by 5 bases and J by 0 bases, with 17 bases between them.

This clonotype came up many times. CDR3 amino acids: CASSPKDGSYNEQFF. In DNA form, the CDR3 reads TGCGCCAGCAGCCCTAAGGACGGCTCCTACAATGAGCAGTTCTTC. V is TRBV4-3 and J is TRBJ2-1; the D is unclear. CDR1 is LGHNA and CDR2 is YSLEER in the germline V gene. V lost 4 bases, J lost 0 bases, and 10 bases lay in between. The length of the CDR3 is 15 residues.

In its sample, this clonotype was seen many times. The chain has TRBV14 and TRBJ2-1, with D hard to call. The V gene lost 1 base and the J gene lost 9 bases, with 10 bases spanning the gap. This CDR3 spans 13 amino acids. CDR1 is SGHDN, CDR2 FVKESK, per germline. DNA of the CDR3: TGTGCCAGCAGCCAAGCCCTCATCAGTGAGCAGTTCTTC. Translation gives CASSQALISEQFF. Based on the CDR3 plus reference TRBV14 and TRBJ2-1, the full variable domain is EAGVTQFPSHSVIEKGQTVTLRCDPISGHDNLYWYRRVMGKEIKFLLHFVKESKQDESGMPNNRFLAERTGGTYSTLKVQPAELEDSGVYFCASSQALISEQFFGPGTRLTVL.

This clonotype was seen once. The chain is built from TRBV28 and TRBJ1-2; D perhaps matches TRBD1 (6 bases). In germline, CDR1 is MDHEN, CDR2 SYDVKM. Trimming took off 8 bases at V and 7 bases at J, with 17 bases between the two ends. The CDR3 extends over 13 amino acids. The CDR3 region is CASRGGRDVGYTF. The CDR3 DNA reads TGTGCCAGCCGGGGGGGCAGGGACGTTGGCTACACCTTC.

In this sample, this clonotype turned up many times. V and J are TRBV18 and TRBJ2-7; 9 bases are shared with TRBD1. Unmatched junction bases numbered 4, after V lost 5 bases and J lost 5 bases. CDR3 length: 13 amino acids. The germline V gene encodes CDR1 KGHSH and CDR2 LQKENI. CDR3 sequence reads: CASSSDRGNEQYV. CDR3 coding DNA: TGTGCCAGCTCATCGGACAGGGGCAACGAGCAGTACGTC.

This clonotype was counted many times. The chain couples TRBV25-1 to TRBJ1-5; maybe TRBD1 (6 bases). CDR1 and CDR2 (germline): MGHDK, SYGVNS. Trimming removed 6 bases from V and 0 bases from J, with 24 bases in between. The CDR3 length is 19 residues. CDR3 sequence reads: CASRLFRDKRRHSNQPQHF. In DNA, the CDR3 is TGTGCCAGCAGACTCTTCCGGGACAAGAGACGTCATAGCAATCAGCCCCAGCATTTT. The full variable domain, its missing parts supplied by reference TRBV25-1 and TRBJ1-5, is EADIYQTPRYLVIGTGKKITLECSQTMGHDKMYWYQQDPGMELHLIHYSYGVNSTEKGDLSSESTVSRIRTEHFPLTLESARPSHTSQYLCASRLFRDKRRHSNQPQHFGDGTRLSIL.

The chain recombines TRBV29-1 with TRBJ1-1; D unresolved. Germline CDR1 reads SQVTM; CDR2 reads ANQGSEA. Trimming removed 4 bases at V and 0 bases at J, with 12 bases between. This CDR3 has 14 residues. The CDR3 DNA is TGCAGCGTTGTGCGAAAGCTCATGAACACTGAAGCTTTCTTT. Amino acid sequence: CSVVRKLMNTEAFF.

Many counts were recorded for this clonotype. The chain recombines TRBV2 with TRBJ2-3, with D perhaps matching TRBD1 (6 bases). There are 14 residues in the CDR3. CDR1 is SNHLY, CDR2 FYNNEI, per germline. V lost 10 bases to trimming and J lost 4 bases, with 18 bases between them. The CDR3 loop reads CAKRGTSTADTQYF. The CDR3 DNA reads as TGTGCCAAAAGGGGGACATCCACAGCAGATACGCAGTATTTT.

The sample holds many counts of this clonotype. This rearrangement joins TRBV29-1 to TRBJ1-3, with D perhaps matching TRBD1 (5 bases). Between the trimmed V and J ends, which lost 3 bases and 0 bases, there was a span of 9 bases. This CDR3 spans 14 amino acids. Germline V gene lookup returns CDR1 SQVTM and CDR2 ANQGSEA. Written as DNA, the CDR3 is TGCAGCGTTGAGACCGGGGCCTCTGGAAACACCATATATTTT. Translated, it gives CSVETGASGNTIYF. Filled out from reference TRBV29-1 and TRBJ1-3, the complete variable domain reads SAVISQKPSRDICQRGTSLTIQCQVDSQVTMMFWYRQQPGQSLTLIATANQGSEATYESGFVIDKFPISRPNLTFSTLTVSNMSPEDSSIYLCSVETGASGNTIYFGEGSWLTVV.

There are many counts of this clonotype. Here the CDR3 DNA reads TGTGCCAGCAGCTCCAGCGGGGGGATCCACAATGAGCAGTTCTTC. Protein: CASSSSGGIHNEQFF. The chain has TRBV7-9 and TRBJ2-1, with 9 bases identical to TRBD2. The CDR3 covers 15 residues. Trimming removed 4 bases from V and 5 bases from J; junction bases left unmatched: 6. The V gene's germline CDR1 is SEHNR and CDR2 FQNEAQ (reference sequence).

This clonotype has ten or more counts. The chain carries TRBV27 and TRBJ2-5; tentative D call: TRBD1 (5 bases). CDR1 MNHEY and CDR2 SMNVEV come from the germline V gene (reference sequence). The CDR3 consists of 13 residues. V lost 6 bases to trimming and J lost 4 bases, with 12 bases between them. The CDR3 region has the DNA TGTGCCAGCAGGGGGCACGCCGGAGAGACCCAGTACTTC. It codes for CASRGHAGETQYF.

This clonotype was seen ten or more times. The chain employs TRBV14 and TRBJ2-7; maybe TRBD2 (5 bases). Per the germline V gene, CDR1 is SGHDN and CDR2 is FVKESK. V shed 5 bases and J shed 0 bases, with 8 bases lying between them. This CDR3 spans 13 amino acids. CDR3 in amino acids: CASSFAGSYEQYF. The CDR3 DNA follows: TGTGCCAGCAGCTTTGCGGGCTCCTACGAGCAGTACTTC.

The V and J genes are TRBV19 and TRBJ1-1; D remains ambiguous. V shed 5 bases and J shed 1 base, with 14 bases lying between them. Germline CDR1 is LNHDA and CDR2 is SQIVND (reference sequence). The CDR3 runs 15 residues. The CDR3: CASSPDSMGNTEAFF. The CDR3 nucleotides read TGTGCCAGTAGTCCCGATTCAATGGGGAACACTGAAGCTTTCTTT.

In nucleotides, the CDR3 is TGTGCCAGCAGTTGGGAGCGTGTCAATGAGCAGTTCTTC. Its translation: CASSWERVNEQFF. This sequence joins TRBV12-3 or TRBV12-4 and TRBJ2-1, with a weak D call TRBD2 (5 bases). This CDR3 has 13 amino acids. Trimming took off 4 bases at V and 6 bases at J, with 10 bases between the two ends.

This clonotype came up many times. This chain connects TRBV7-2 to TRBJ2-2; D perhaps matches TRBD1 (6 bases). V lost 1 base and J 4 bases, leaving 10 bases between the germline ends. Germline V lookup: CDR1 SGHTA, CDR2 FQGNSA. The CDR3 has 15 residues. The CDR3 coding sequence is TGTGCCAGCAGCTTAGACAGGGCCCGCACCGGGGAGCTGTTTTTT. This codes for CASSLDRARTGELFF.

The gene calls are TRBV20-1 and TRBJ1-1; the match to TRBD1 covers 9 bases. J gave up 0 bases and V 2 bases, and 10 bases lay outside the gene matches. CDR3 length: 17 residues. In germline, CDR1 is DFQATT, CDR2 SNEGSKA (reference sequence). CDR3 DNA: TGCAGTGCTAGACCCGGGACAGGGAGGGTCATGAACACTGAAGCTTTCTTT. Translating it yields CSARPGTGRVMNTEAFF.

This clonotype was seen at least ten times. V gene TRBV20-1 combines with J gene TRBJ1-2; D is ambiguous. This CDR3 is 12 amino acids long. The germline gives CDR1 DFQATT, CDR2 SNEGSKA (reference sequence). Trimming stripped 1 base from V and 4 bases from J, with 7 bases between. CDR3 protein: CSARGALYGYTF. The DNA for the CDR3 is TGCAGTGCTAGAGGGGCCCTCTATGGCTACACCTTC.

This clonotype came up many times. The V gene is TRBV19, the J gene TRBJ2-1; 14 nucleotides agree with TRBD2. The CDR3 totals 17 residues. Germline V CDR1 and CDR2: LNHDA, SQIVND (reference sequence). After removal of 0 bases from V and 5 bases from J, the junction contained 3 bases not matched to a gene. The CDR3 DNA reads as TGTGCCAGTAGTATAGACTCGGGACTAGCGGGGGACAATGAGCAGTTCTTC. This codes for CASSIDSGLAGDNEQFF.

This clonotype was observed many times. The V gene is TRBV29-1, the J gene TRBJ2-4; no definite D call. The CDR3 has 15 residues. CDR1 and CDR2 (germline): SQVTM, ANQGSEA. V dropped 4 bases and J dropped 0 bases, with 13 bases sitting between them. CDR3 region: CSVGSESLAKNIQYF. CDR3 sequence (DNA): TGCAGCGTTGGATCTGAAAGTCTAGCCAAAAACATTCAGTACTTC.

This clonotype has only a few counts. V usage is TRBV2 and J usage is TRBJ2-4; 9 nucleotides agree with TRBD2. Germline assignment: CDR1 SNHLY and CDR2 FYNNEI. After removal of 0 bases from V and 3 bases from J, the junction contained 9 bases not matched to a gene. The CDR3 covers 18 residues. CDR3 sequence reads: CASSEAGLAGWGKNIQYF. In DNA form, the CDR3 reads TGTGCCAGCAGTGAAGCGGGACTAGCAGGTTGGGGCAAAAACATTCAGTACTTC.

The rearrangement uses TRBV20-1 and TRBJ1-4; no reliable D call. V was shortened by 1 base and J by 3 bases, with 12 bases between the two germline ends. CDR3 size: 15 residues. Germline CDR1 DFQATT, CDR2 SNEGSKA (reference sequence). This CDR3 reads CSARAQSLSNEKLFF. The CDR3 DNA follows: TGCAGTGCTAGAGCCCAAAGTTTGTCTAATGAAAAACTGTTTTTT.

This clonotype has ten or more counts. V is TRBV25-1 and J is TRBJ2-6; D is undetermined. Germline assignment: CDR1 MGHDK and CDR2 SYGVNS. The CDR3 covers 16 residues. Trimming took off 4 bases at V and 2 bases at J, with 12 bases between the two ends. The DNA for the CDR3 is TGTGCCAGCAGTGCGGTAGGGATGACTGGGGCCAACGTCCTGACTTTC. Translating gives CASSAVGMTGANVLTF. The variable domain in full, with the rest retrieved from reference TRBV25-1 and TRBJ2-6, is EADIYQTPRYLVIGTGKKITLECSQTMGHDKMYWYQQDPGMELHLIHYSYGVNSTEKGDLSSESTVSRIRTEHFPLTLESARPSHTSQYLCASSAVGMTGANVLTFGAGSRLTVL.